This T cell receptor (beta chain) emerged from a study of T cell responses to AZD1222 COVID-19 vaccine (dated by TCRdb to the early 2020s). With respect to the entire study: Because spike-specific TCR depth and breadth did not differ between the two schedules, AZD1222 recipients who got a second dose at roughly 4 weeks were pooled with those who got a second dose at roughly 12 weeks. A total of 230 to 250 trial participants underwent TCR sequencing, of whom more than 200 had received two doses of AZD1222 and some 25 had received two doses of the MenACWY control vaccine. Trial participants were enrolled into age subgroups of 18-55, 56-69 and 70-plus years, which contained about 150, 28 and 57 TCR-sequenced participants, respectively.

Results the study describes overall, beyond this receptor: Spike-specific TCR breadth and depth rose significantly after two AZD1222 doses compared with day 0 and with MenACWY recipients. Reportedly, close to half of the unique spike-specific TCRs recognized epitopes lying outside the regions that are mutated in the B.1.351 and B.1.1.7 variants. The 56-69-year group was small, and its depth increase did not reach significance, likely because of low power. Most participants were white British and females outnumbered males, and the authors suggested that clonal diversity may have been underestimated. Conclusions about previously exposed vaccinees are limited because only five to seven AZD1222 recipients were SARS-CoV-2 seropositive at baseline. No day 14 peak-response samples were available, so repertoires were characterized only after the peak T cell response. The vaccine-associated CD4 TCRs covered the entire spike protein, and the dominant responses fell in regions 160-218 and 743-854.

Notes on this clone: Its antigen is currently not known. No much larger clonotype is one base removed from it; base qualities were not supplied.

V lost 6 bases and J lost 0 bases; the stretch between them is 12 bases long. From cysteine to phenylalanine, the CDR3 is 15 amino acids long. Here the CDR3 DNA is all that survives: 45 bases in frame from base 1. In the germline V gene, CDR1 corresponds to SNHLY and CDR2 to FYNNEI. The label giving this sample's time point can be read as: baseline before first vaccination. Vaccinee samples were obtained from the UK trials COV001 and COV002, which included a single-blind randomized controlled phase 2/3 trial of AZD1222 (ChAdOx1 nCoV-19) in healthy adults. Trial participant PBMC samples were collected at day 0 and day 28 after the second dose for TCRbeta chain sequencing. The CDR3 regions of human TCRbeta chains were analyzed by immunosequencing. In the authors' own workflow: Repertoire TCRs were checked for matches against a reference library of SARS-CoV-2-specific TCRs that had been generated using the MIRA antigen-specificity platform. Breadth was defined as the fraction of unique TCRs that were SARS-CoV-2-associated. Depth was defined as the fraction of total T cells that were SARS-CoV-2-associated. Each spike-specific TCR was assigned to its reactive spike region and to a CD4 or CD8 class using the MIRA data. Log10-transformed breadth and depth values were compared by one-way ANOVA with Sidak's multiple comparisons tests. TCRdb carries this immuneACCESS record with in-frame sequences only. Its versions omit some clonotypes, under half of them owing to an unresolved V gene in the studies checked, with the rest unexplained. V and J calls and clone size are those listed in that table; D and trimming were worked out from the DNA. This sample has some 70,000 clones in its table, and 84% of those were observed once. Together, the top ten hold around 9.8% of the sample.

The source of this sequence is an adult in good health. The sequence joins TRBV2 to TRBJ1-5; matching of 6 bases hints at TRBD1 as the D gene. Material: peripheral blood, obtained on day 0 of AZD1222 vaccination. Read as DNA, the sequence is TGTGCCAGCAGCCTCCAGGACAGTAGCAATCAGCCCCAGCATTTT. The resulting protein is CASSLQDSSNQPQHF.